A single sample is the source of the 4 T cell receptor beta chains below, sequenced in a study of response to subunit inactivated influenza vaccine. A single record per CDR3 protein comes from TCRdb applying MiXCR to the RT-PCR reads. Among under 200,000 distinct CDR3 sequences listed, about 11% were seen once. The sequencing used CD8+ T cells sorted from PBMCs, collected roughly 24 months after vaccination. The receptors shown here come from a man between 50 and 75 years old who received an inactivated influenza vaccine.

The rearrangement joins TRBV9 to TRBJ2-2; TRBD2 matches 7 bases. Germline V gene lookup returns CDR1 SGDLS and CDR2 YYNGEE. The CDR3 runs 17 residues. J lost 1 base, V lost 3 bases, and 9 bases had no gene match. CDR3 in DNA: TGTGCCAGCAGCGACCACCTAGCGGCGTTGAACACCGGGGAGCTGTTTTTT. It encodes CASSDHLAALNTGELFF.

This clonotype appeared a few times. The rearrangement links TRBV27 to TRBJ2-2; 10 bases map to TRBD2. CDR1 and CDR2 from the germline V gene are MNHEY and SMNVEV (reference sequence). The CDR3 runs to 18 residues. Trimming at V came to 1 base and at J to 4 bases, leaving 9 bases not matched to a gene. The CDR3, as DNA: TGTGCCAGCAGTTTATTGATTAGCGGGAGGTCGGGCACCGGGGAGCTGTTTTTT. Translating it yields CASSLLISGRSGTGELFF.

This clonotype has a count of ten or more. V usage is TRBV6-5 and J usage is TRBJ2-3; tentatively, D is TRBD2 (6 bases). From germline, CDR1 is MNHEY and CDR2 SVGAGI. This CDR3 comprises 15 residues. The V end was cut by 4 bases, the J end by 1 base, with 12 bases between. CDR3 amino acids: CASSLLAVGTDTQYF. DNA of the CDR3: TGTGCCAGCAGTTTATTAGCGGTGGGCACAGATACGCAGTATTTT.

The V and J genes are TRBV2 and TRBJ2-7; TRBD2 is a possible D gene (6 bases). Per germline, CDR1 SNHLY and CDR2 FYNNEI. CDR3 length: 15 residues. V was clipped by 6 bases and J by 2 bases, with 17 bases between them. In DNA, the CDR3 is TGTGCCAGCAGGGAGGGTAGTGGCGAGACCTACGAGCAGTACTTC. The encoded protein is CASREGSGETYEQYF.